These 11 T cell receptor beta chains share one sample of origin, sequenced in a study of response to subunit inactivated influenza vaccine. MiXCR, applied by TCRdb to the RT-PCR reads, yields one record per CDR3 protein. The sample has 560,000 or so distinct CDR3 sequences; around 8% are singletons. Source: PBMCs from blood, taken roughly 24 months after vaccination. These receptors originate from a man between 50 and 69 years old who received an inactivated influenza vaccine.

Only a few counts were recorded for this clonotype. The rearrangement uses TRBV20-1 and TRBJ2-1, with TRBD2 matching 8 bases. The germline CDR1 and CDR2 sequences are DFQATT and SNEGSKA (reference sequence). The junction had 4 bases not matched to a gene; V was cut back by 1 base and J by 2 bases. The CDR3 covers 15 residues. CDR3 loop: CSARAPGGAYNEQFF. CDR3 sequence (DNA): TGCAGTGCTAGAGCCCCCGGGGGGGCCTACAATGAGCAGTTCTTC.

This clonotype was detected many times. The rearrangement links TRBV7-2 to TRBJ2-3; TRBD2 matches 8 bases. The J segment lost 0 bases and the V segment lost 5 bases, leaving 10 bases of the junction unmatched. Germline CDR1 SGHTA, CDR2 FQGNSA. The CDR3 is made up of 17 amino acids. The DNA for the CDR3 is TGTGCCAGCAGCCCGCACCTTAGCGGGGTTAGCACAGATACGCAGTATTTT. Translation: CASSPHLSGVSTDTQYF.

This clonotype was found many times. The CDR3, as DNA: TGTGCCAGCAGCTCTGGACAGATTAGCAATCAGCCCCAGCATTTT. It specifies CASSSGQISNQPQHF. The chain joins TRBV5-5 to TRBJ1-5; a weak D match, TRBD1 (6 bases). The V and J ends lost 3 bases and 0 bases respectively, with 10 bases between them. This CDR3 has 15 amino acids. The germline V gene has CDR1 SGHKS and CDR2 YYEKEE (reference sequence).

V is TRBV11-2 and J is TRBJ2-7; the D gene is possibly TRBD1 (5 bases). Trimming cost V 2 bases and J 5 bases, with 10 bases left between them. This CDR3 spans 13 amino acids. Per the germline V gene, CDR1 is SGHAT and CDR2 is FQNNGV. CDR3: CASSLPGYHEQYF. The CDR3 DNA sequence: TGTGCCAGCAGCTTACCAGGGTACCACGAGCAGTACTTC.

The rearrangement joins TRBV27 to TRBJ2-3, with TRBD1 matching over 7 bases. There are 13 residues in the CDR3. The junction had 9 bases not matched to a gene; V was cut back by 8 bases and J by 7 bases. Germline CDR1 and CDR2: MNHEY and SMNVEV (reference sequence). The CDR3 DNA follows: TGTGCCAGCCAGACAGGGATCTTACATACGCAGTATTTT. Amino acids: CASQTGILHTQYF.

V gene TRBV20-1 combines with J gene TRBJ2-7; D is undetermined. Looked up from germline, CDR1 is DFQATT and CDR2 is SNEGSKA (reference sequence). The germline V and J ends were trimmed by 3 bases and 3 bases, with 9 bases remaining between them. This CDR3 comprises 12 residues. The CDR3 nucleotides are TGCAGTGCTAGGAGGCTAGACTACGAGCAGTACTTC. Amino acids: CSARRLDYEQYF.

The sample holds a few counts of this clonotype. V and J are TRBV5-1 and TRBJ2-3, with TRBD1 as a possible D gene (6 bases). Germline loops: CDR1 SGHRS, CDR2 YFSETQ. The V gene lost 3 bases and the J gene lost 5 bases, with 13 bases spanning the gap. The CDR3 is made up of 14 amino acids. DNA of the CDR3: TGCGCCAGCAGCTCGACCCAAGGGGGAGATACGCAGTATTTT. Its protein is CASSSTQGGDTQYF.

The chain has TRBV15 and TRBJ1-2; TRBD1 is a possible D gene (5 bases). V gave up 0 bases and J gave up 8 bases, with 22 bases separating them. Germline CDR1 reads LNHNV; CDR2 reads YYDKDF (reference sequence). CDR3 length: 17 amino acids. The CDR3: CATSRDKGLDTMRGYTF. The CDR3 DNA reads as TGTGCCACCAGCAGAGATAAAGGCCTGGACACTATGCGGGGCTACACCTTC.

This clonotype has a handful of counts. The V and J genes are TRBV19 and TRBJ2-1; 15 bases align to TRBD2. The CDR3 consists of 17 residues. The V segment lost 3 bases and the J segment 2 bases; nucleotides outside the gene matches: 2. Per the germline V gene, CDR1 is LNHDA and CDR2 is SQIVND (reference sequence). CDR3 sequence reads: CASSIGLAGGPYNEQFF. As DNA, the CDR3 is TGTGCCAGTAGTATCGGACTAGCGGGAGGGCCCTACAATGAGCAGTTCTTC.

The V and J genes are TRBV5-1 and TRBJ1-1; 7 bases match TRBD1. The CDR3 runs 15 residues. V lost 0 bases to trimming and J lost 4 bases; unmatched junction nucleotides: 6. The germline V gene encodes CDR1 SGHRS and CDR2 YFSETQ. Here the CDR3 reads CASSLAGQAATEAFF. The DNA for the CDR3 is TGCGCCAGCAGCTTGGCCGGACAGGCGGCCACTGAAGCTTTCTTT.

Many counts were recorded for this clonotype. The J gene is TRBJ2-3, the V gene TRBV20-1, with D perhaps being TRBD1 or TRBD2 (5 bases each). Germline CDR1 DFQATT, CDR2 SNEGSKA (reference sequence). V was cut by 1 base and J by 2 bases, with 10 bases left in between. The CDR3 is 14 amino acids. CDR3 coding DNA: TGCAGTGCTAGAGGGGGGACCCCCACAGATACGCAGTATTTT. Its protein is CSARGGTPTDTQYF.